This entry lists 7 T cell receptor beta chains sequenced from one sample in a study of blood T cell repertoires in COVID-19. Sequenced by immunoSEQ multiplex PCR; TCRdb stores in-frame clones only, minus some. This sample has about 160,000 clones, with around 93% found just once. The sample was peripheral blood. These receptors came from a man aged 25 to 40 with COVID-19, enrolled during active disease.

The chain combines TRBV28 with TRBJ2-6; D gene ambiguous. Germline CDR1 reads MDHEN; CDR2 reads SYDVKM. The CDR3 is made up of 14 amino acids. Trimming removed 2 bases at V and 0 bases at J, with 2 bases between. CDR3: CASSLLSGANVLTF. The CDR3 bases are TGTGCCAGCAGTTTACTCTCTGGGGCCAACGTCCTGACTTTC.

The CDR3 nucleotides are TGTGCCAGCGGTGGACAGGGAGGATCTGGGGCCAACGTCCTGACTTTC. This translates into CASGGQGGSGANVLTF. The chain links TRBV28 to TRBJ2-6, with TRBD1 identical over 8 bases. Trimming cost V 8 bases and J 1 base; bases outside gene matches: 7. CDR1 MDHEN and CDR2 SYDVKM come from the germline V gene. The CDR3 spans 16 residues. Using reference TRBV28 and TRBJ2-6 for the parts outside the CDR3, the full variable domain is DVKVTQSSRYLVKRTGEKVFLECVQDMDHENMFWYRQDPGLGLRLIYFSYDVKMKEKGDIPEGYSVSREKKERFSLILESASTNQTSMYLCASGGQGGSGANVLTFGAGSRLTVL.

The chain is built from TRBV7-3 and TRBJ1-6, with D maybe TRBD1 (5 bases). V was shortened by 5 bases and J by 4 bases, with 9 bases between the two germline ends. CDR1 is SGHTA and CDR2 is FQGTGA in the germline V gene. The CDR3 is 14 residues long. The CDR3 coding sequence is TGTGCCAGCAGCCCGACAGAGTATAATTCACCCCTCCACTTT. Its translation: CASSPTEYNSPLHF.

This chain joins TRBV9 and TRBJ2-1; tentative D call: TRBD2 (6 bases). CDR1 SGDLS and CDR2 YYNGEE come from the germline V gene. V was shortened by 2 bases and J by 4 bases, with 13 bases between the two germline ends. CDR3 length: 15 residues. CDR3 nucleotides: TGTGCCAGCAGCGTCGATAGCGGCGCTTACAATGAGCAGTTCTTC. Translated: CASSVDSGAYNEQFF.

The chain recombines TRBV19 with TRBJ2-1; D remains ambiguous. Trimming removed 5 bases from V and 4 bases from J, with 12 bases in between. The V gene's germline CDR1 is LNHDA and CDR2 SQIVND (reference sequence). The CDR3 is made up of 14 amino acids. The CDR3 DNA sequence: TGTGCCAGTAGTGTACCGGGTCTTTACAATGAGCAGTTCTTC. Translating gives CASSVPGLYNEQFF.

The CDR3 sequence is CASSLSPDRGAYEQYF. The CDR3 DNA reads as TGTGCCAGCAGCTTATCCCCTGACAGGGGTGCCTACGAGCAGTACTTC. This sequence joins TRBV7-9 and TRBJ2-7, with 8 positions matching TRBD1. Germline CDR1 and CDR2: SEHNR and FQNEAQ (reference sequence). This CDR3 region has 16 residues. The J segment lost 2 bases and the V segment lost 2 bases, leaving 8 bases of the junction unmatched. The full variable domain, in which reference TRBV7-9 and TRBJ2-7 provide the parts outside the CDR3, is DTGVSQNPRHKITKRGQNVTFRCDPISEHNRLYWYRQTLGQGPEFLTYFQNEAQLEKSRLLSDRFSAERPKGSFSTLEIQRTEQGDSAMYLCASSLSPDRGAYEQYFGPGTRLTVT.

The chain recombines TRBV18 with TRBJ2-1; unclear D gene. The germline V gene has CDR1 KGHSH and CDR2 LQKENI. The CDR3 sequence is 14 residues long. Trimming took off 2 bases at V and 6 bases at J, with 11 bases between the two ends. CDR3 in DNA: TGTGCCAGCTCACCAGGTCGAGGCTCCAATGAGCAGTTCTTC. It encodes CASSPGRGSNEQFF.